The entry below describes one T cell receptor beta chain. Compared with germline, one end of the junction differs, possibly owing to a read error. A modified ARM-PCR protocol with three rounds of nested PCR amplified TCRbeta. TCRdb itself ran the multiplex PCR reads through MiXCR, one entry per CDR3 protein. The table lists 120,000 or so distinct CDR3 sequences, approximately 66% of them singletons, with over 10% in the top ten. No cell sorting was done before RNA was extracted from the tissue. The entry originates in a study of tumor and adjacent non-tumor tissue in lung cancer. Whole-study context: Stage I to III disease affected ten to eleven men and 5 women aged roughly 31 to 85.

Germline V gives CDR1 LGHNA, CDR2 YSLEER. This CDR3 comprises 15 residues. Material: lung tumor tissue. The origin of this receptor is a man in his thirties or forties with non-small cell lung cancer. The rearrangement uses TRBV4-3 and TRBJ2-5; D tentatively fits TRBD1 or TRBD2 (5 bases each). CDR3 amino acids: CASCQARGRQETQYF. The CDR3 DNA reads TGCGCCAGCTGCCAAGCCCGGGGCAGACAAGAGACCCAGTACTTC.